This passage covers 22 T cell receptor beta chains from one sample sequenced in a study of shared clonotypes between healthy human individuals. Measured with immunoSEQ multiplex PCR; TCRdb has only the in-frame clones, and not every one. The profile covers about a million clones, with 60% to 80% appearing a single time and over 0.8% taken by the ten largest. Specimen: memory CD4+ T cells from PBMCs. Subset denoted: CD45RA-negative fraction. The receptors stem from a man younger than 35 in good health. Some clones in this sample may be carry-over from other donors' samples.

V and J are TRBV19 and TRBJ2-5; TRBD2 aligns across 9 bases. CDR3 size: 16 residues. Germline lookup yields CDR1 LNHDA and CDR2 SQIVND (reference sequence). The V segment lost 3 bases and the J segment 2 bases; nucleotides outside the gene matches: 7. The CDR3 nucleotides read TGTGCCAGTAGTATCACGGCTAGCGGGATGCAAGAGACCCAGTACTTC. It yields the protein CASSITASGMQETQYF.

The CDR3 protein is CAITRGGYGYTF. As DNA, the CDR3 is TGTGCCATCACCCGGGGCGGGTATGGCTACACCTTC. The chain is built from TRBV10-3 and TRBJ1-2; D is perhaps TRBD1 (5 bases). CDR3 length: 12 residues. Germline-derived CDR1 and CDR2 are ENHRY and SYGVKD. With 7 bases removed from V and 5 bases from J, the gap between germline ends came to 11 bases.

In its sample, this clone was seen once. The CDR3 here is CASSLANTYEQYF. In DNA, the CDR3 is TGTGCCAGCAGTCTAGCGAATACCTACGAGCAGTACTTC. The V gene is TRBV27, the J gene TRBJ2-7, with D tentatively TRBD2 (6 bases). Germline CDR1 and CDR2: MNHEY and SMNVEV (reference sequence). The CDR3 length is 13 residues. V gave up 5 bases and J gave up 2 bases, with 10 bases separating them.

The chain combines TRBV7-2 with TRBJ2-7; TRBD1 matches at 7 bases. The CDR3 length is 15 residues. Losses at the gene ends were 7 bases for V and 3 bases for J; bases not matched to a gene: 12. CDR1 and CDR2 from the germline V gene are SGHTA and FQGNSA. CDR3 DNA: TGTGCCAGCACCTGGGCCGGGACAGACGGCTACGAGCAGTACTTC. Its protein product is CASTWAGTDGYEQYF.

The rearrangement uses TRBV30 and TRBJ1-1; D possibly corresponds to TRBD1 (5 bases). This CDR3 comprises 12 residues. V lost 5 bases to trimming and J lost 3 bases, with 10 bases between them. Germline V CDR1 and CDR2: GTSNPN, SVGIG (reference sequence). CDR3 bases: TGTGCCTGGGGGGGACTGTACACTGAAGCTTTCTTT. Translation: CAWGGLYTEAFF.

Points on this clone: Since a much larger clone is just one base distant, this may be a read error. The chain carries TRBV6-1 and TRBJ1-4; D not certain. The CDR3 is made up of 15 amino acids. V dropped 1 base and J dropped 10 bases, with 16 bases sitting between them. Germline values: CDR1 MNHNS, CDR2 SASEGT. CDR3 coding DNA: TGTGCCAGCAGTGAAGGCACGGTAGAAGTTGGAAAACTGTTTTTT. This codes for CASSEGTVEVGKLFF.

This clone came up many times. The sample contains more than one DNA sequence encoding this CDR3. This chain uses TRBV28 with TRBJ2-3; 9 nucleotides align to TRBD2. Germline lookup yields CDR1 MDHEN and CDR2 SYDVKM. The CDR3 runs to 16 residues. V trimming: 4 bases; J trimming: 0 bases; junction bases outside the gene matches: 5. DNA of the CDR3: TGTGCCAGCAGTTCCTCTAGCGGGACTAGCACAGATACGCAGTATTTT. Translated: CASSSSSGTSTDTQYF.

The CDR3 reads CASSLGEFYEQYF. The DNA of the CDR3 is TGCGCCAGCAGCTTGGGAGAATTCTACGAGCAGTACTTC. This sequence joins TRBV5-1 and TRBJ2-5; no clear D gene. The J call is uncertain, as TRBJ2-7 better fits the DNA end. The CDR3 runs to 13 residues. The germline V gene has CDR1 SGHRS and CDR2 YFSETQ.

The chain recombines TRBV28 with TRBJ2-7, with 7 bases lining up with TRBD2. Germline CDR1 and CDR2: MDHEN and SYDVKM. The ends lost 3 bases at V and 4 bases at J; junction bases unmatched: 6. The CDR3 totals 14 residues. In DNA form, the CDR3 reads TGTGCCAGCAGTTTGGGGGGGGTAGGATACGAGCAGTACTTC. Its translation: CASSLGGVGYEQYF. Variable domain in full (rest from reference TRBV28 and TRBJ2-7): DVKVTQSSRYLVKRTGEKVFLECVQDMDHENMFWYRQDPGLGLRLIYFSYDVKMKEKGDIPEGYSVSREKKERFSLILESASTNQTSMYLCASSLGGVGYEQYFGPGTRLTVT.

As for this clone: A much larger clone differs by one base, so this may be a read error. The chain recombines TRBV7-8 with TRBJ2-7; no clear D gene. Germline V lookup: CDR1 SGHVS, CDR2 FQNEAQ. V was trimmed by 5 bases and J by 6 bases, leaving 11 bases between them. The CDR3 is 12 amino acids. The CDR3 DNA sequence: TGTGCCAGCAGCCACGGGTGCGGCGAGCAGTACTTC. This codes for CASSHGCGEQYF.

V is TRBV28 and J is TRBJ2-5; D gene ambiguous. The CDR3 covers 15 residues. CDR1 and CDR2 (germline): MDHEN, SYDVKM. V shed 6 bases and J shed 2 bases, with 16 bases lying between them. The DNA for the CDR3 is TGTGCCAGCAGCTCTTTGAATCCTGGACAAGAGACCCAGTACTTC. Residues: CASSSLNPGQETQYF.

The chain carries TRBV27 and TRBJ2-4; 9 bases agree with TRBD1. J gave up 10 bases and V 5 bases, and 9 bases lay outside the gene matches. CDR1 and CDR2 (germline): MNHEY, SMNVEV (reference sequence). This CDR3 comprises 14 residues. This chain's CDR3 is CASSELGQGRIQYF. The CDR3 DNA sequence: TGTGCCAGCAGTGAGTTGGGACAGGGACGAATTCAGTACTTC.

This chain joins TRBV5-6 and TRBJ1-2; D not certain. The CDR3 is 14 amino acids. Germline values: CDR1 SGHDT, CDR2 YYEEEE. Between the trimmed V and J ends, which lost 0 bases and 8 bases, there was a span of 14 bases. The CDR3 DNA is TGTGCCAGCAGCTTGGGGGTATCGGGCGCCGGCTACACCTTC. It encodes CASSLGVSGAGYTF.

The chain combines TRBV27 with TRBJ2-3; D is unclear. This CDR3 comprises 11 residues. Trimming took 4 bases from V and 5 from J, leaving 4 bases between them. Germline V gene lookup returns CDR1 MNHEY and CDR2 SMNVEV (reference sequence). The CDR3 is CASSSVDTQYF. CDR3 DNA: TGTGCCAGCAGTTCAGTAGATACGCAGTATTTT.

This chain links TRBV6-6 with TRBJ1-2; the match to TRBD1 covers 8 bases. The V and J ends lost 0 bases and 5 bases, in that order; junction bases with no gene match: 8. The CDR3 length is 16 residues. Germline V gene lookup returns CDR1 MNHNY and CDR2 SVGAGI (reference sequence). The CDR3 loop is CASSYSGTGRSYGYTF. CDR3 nucleotides: TGTGCCAGCAGTTACTCCGGGACAGGCAGATCGTATGGCTACACCTTC.

The chain couples TRBV6-1 to TRBJ2-5; 7 nucleotides agree with TRBD1. The CDR3 spans 14 residues. Unmatched junction bases numbered 4, after V lost 1 base and J lost 5 bases. Germline V gives CDR1 MNHNS, CDR2 SASEGT. In DNA form, the CDR3 reads TGTGCCAGCAGTGAAGACAGGGGCTGGGAGACCCAGTACTTC. It translates to CASSEDRGWETQYF.

This sequence joins TRBV5-1 and TRBJ2-1; possibly TRBD2 for D (6 bases). CDR3 length equals 14 residues. Germline V gene lookup returns CDR1 SGHRS and CDR2 YFSETQ. The germline V and J ends were trimmed by 4 bases and 5 bases, with 13 bases remaining between them. The CDR3 coding sequence is TGCGCCAGCAGCGGCAGGACTACTGACAATGAGCAGTTCTTC. Translation gives CASSGRTTDNEQFF. Complete variable domain (other parts from reference TRBV5-1 and TRBJ2-1): KAGVTQTPRYLIKTRGQQVTLSCSPISGHRSVSWYQQTPGQGLQFLFEYFSETQRNKGNFPGRFSGRQFSNSRSEMNVSTLELGDSALYLCASSGRTTDNEQFFGPGTRLTVL.

This chain uses TRBV7-2 with TRBJ2-7; the D gene is possibly TRBD1 (6 bases). Germline values: CDR1 SGHTA, CDR2 FQGNSA. CDR3 length: 13 amino acids. V lost 6 bases to trimming and J lost 3 bases, with 12 bases between them. The DNA of the CDR3 is TGTGCCAGCAGTTTAAGGGGGAACTACGAGCAGTACTTC. It translates to CASSLRGNYEQYF. The full variable domain, in which reference TRBV7-2 and TRBJ2-7 provide the parts outside the CDR3, is GAGVSQSPSNKVTEKGKDVELRCDPISGHTALYWYRQSLGQGLEFLIYFQGNSAPDKSGLPSDRFSAERTGGSVSTLTIQRTQQEDSAVYLCASSLRGNYEQYFGPGTRLTVT.

This chain links TRBV7-9 with TRBJ2-1; maybe TRBD2 (5 bases). From germline, CDR1 is SEHNR and CDR2 FQNEAQ (reference sequence). The CDR3 contains 17 residues. Trimming removed 7 bases from V and 7 bases from J, with 26 bases in between. The CDR3 here is CASTERARGRALNEQFF. The CDR3 nucleotides are TGTGCCAGCACCGAGAGGGCTAGAGGAAGGGCCTTGAATGAGCAGTTCTTC.

This clone has more than one count but fewer than ten. V usage is TRBV28 and J usage is TRBJ2-2, with D possibly being TRBD2 (6 bases). The V end was cut by 8 bases, the J end by 0 bases, with 13 bases between. CDR3 size: 15 residues. Germline CDR1 reads MDHEN; CDR2 reads SYDVKM. DNA for the CDR3: TGTGCCAGCCTAACAGGCGGGACGAACACCGGGGAGCTGTTTTTT. Translation: CASLTGGTNTGELFF.

The chain carries TRBV6-1 and TRBJ2-3; D remains ambiguous. V shed 0 bases and J shed 10 bases, with 14 bases lying between them. CDR1 MNHNS and CDR2 SASEGT come from the germline V gene. The CDR3 is 14 residues long. The CDR3 spells CASSEAQSRVAQYF. CDR3 sequence (DNA): TGTGCCAGCAGTGAAGCACAGTCCCGGGTCGCGCAGTATTTT.

The chain is built from TRBV29-1 and TRBJ2-7, with 8 nucleotides matching TRBD1. The V and J ends lost 7 bases and 4 bases, in that order; junction bases with no gene match: 6. Germline assignment: CDR1 SQVTM and CDR2 ANQGSEA. The CDR3 spans 12 residues. CDR3 sequence reads: CSARTGWYEQYF. CDR3 nucleotides: TGCAGCGCAAGGACAGGGTGGTACGAGCAGTACTTC.